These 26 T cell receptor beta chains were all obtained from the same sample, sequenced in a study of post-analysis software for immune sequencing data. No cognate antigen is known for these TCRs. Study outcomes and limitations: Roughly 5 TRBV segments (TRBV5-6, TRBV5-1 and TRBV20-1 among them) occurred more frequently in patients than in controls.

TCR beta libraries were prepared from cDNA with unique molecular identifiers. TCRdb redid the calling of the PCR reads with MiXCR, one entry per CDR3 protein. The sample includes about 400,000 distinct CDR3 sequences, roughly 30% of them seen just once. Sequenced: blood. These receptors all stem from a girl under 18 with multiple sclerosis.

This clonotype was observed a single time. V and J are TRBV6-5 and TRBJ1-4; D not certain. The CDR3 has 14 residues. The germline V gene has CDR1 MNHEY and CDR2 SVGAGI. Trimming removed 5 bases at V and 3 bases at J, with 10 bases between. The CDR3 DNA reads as TGTGCCAGCAGTCCAGACAACCCTAATGAAAAACTGTTTTTT. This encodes CASSPDNPNEKLFF.

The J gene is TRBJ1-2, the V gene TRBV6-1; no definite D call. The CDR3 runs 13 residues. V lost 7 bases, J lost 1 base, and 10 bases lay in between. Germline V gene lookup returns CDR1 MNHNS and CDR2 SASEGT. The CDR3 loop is CASNEVDNYGYTF. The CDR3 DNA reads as TGTGCCAGCAACGAGGTTGATAACTATGGCTACACCTTC.

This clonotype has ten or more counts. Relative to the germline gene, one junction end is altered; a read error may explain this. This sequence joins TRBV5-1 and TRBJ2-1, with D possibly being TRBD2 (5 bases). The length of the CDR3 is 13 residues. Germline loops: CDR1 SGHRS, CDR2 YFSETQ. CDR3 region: CASSLATYNEQFF. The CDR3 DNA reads TGTGCCAGCAGCTTAGCGACCTACAATGAGCAGTTCTTC.

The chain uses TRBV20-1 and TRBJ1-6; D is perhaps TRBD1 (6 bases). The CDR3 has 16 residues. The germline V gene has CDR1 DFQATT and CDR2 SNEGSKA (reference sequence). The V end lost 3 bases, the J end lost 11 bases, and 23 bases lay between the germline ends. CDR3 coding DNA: TGCAGTGCTAGCCGGGACCAGGGGCCTCTTGGCGCACCCCTCCACTTT. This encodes CSASRDQGPLGAPLHF.

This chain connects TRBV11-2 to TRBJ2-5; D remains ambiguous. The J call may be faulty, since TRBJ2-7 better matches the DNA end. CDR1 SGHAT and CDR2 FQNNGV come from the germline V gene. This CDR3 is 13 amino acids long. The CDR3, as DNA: TGTGCCAGCAGGTACACATCGACCCACGAGCAGTACTTC. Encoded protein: CASRYTSTHEQYF.

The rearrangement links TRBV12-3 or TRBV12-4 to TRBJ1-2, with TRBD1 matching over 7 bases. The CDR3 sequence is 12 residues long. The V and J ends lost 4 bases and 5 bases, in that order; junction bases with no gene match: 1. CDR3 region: CASSYRGYGYTF. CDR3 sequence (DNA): TGTGCCAGCAGTTACAGGGGTTATGGCTACACCTTC.

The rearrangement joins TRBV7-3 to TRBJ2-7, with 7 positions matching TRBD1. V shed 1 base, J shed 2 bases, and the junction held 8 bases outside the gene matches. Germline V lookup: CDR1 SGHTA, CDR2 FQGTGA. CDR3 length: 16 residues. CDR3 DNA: TGTGCCAGCAGCTTAAATCCCACAGGGGCCCCCTACGAGCAGTACTTC. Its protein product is CASSLNPTGAPYEQYF.

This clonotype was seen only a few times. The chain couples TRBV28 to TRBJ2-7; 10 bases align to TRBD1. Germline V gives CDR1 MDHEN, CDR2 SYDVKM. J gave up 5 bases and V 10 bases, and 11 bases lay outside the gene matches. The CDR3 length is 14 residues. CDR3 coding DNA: TGTGCCACCTACGACAGGGGGCTAACCAACGAGCAGTACTTC. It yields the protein CATYDRGLTNEQYF.

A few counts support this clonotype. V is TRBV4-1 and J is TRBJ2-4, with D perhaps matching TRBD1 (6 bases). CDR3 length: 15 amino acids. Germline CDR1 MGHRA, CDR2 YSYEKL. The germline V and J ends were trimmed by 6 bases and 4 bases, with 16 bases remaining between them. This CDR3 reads CASSPWTETKNIQYF. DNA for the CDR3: TGCGCCAGCAGTCCTTGGACAGAGACTAAAAACATTCAGTACTTC.

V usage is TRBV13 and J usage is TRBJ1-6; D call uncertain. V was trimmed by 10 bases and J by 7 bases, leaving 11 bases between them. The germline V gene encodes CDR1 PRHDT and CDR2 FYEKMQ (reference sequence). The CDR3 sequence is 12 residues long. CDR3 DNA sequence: TGTGCCACCACGGACCAAAATTCACCCCTCCACTTT. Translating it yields CATTDQNSPLHF.

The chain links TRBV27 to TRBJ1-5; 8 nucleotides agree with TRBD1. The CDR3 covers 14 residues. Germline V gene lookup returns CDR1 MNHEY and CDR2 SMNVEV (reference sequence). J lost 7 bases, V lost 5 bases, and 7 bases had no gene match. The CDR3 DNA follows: TGTGCCAGCAGTAGGACAGGGTTGTTCCAGCCCCAGCATTTT. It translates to CASSRTGLFQPQHF.

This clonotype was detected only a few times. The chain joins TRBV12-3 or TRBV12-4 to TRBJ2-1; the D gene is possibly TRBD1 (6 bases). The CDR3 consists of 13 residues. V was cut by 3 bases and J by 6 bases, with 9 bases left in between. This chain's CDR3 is CASSLGALNEQFF. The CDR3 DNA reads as TGTGCCAGCAGTTTGGGGGCCCTCAATGAGCAGTTCTTC.

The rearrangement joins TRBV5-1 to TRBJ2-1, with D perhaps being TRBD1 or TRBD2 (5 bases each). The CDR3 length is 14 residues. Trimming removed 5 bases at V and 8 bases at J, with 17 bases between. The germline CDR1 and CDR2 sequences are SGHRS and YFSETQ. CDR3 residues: CASRLAGAGHEQFF. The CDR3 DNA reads TGCGCCAGCAGACTTGCCGGGGCCGGCCATGAGCAGTTCTTC.

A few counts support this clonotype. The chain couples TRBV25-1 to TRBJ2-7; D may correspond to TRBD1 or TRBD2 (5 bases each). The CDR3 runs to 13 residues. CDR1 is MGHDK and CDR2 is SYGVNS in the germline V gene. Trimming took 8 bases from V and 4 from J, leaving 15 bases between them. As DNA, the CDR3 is TGTGCCAGCTGTAGAGGGGCGGAGTACGAGCAGTACTTC. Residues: CASCRGAEYEQYF.

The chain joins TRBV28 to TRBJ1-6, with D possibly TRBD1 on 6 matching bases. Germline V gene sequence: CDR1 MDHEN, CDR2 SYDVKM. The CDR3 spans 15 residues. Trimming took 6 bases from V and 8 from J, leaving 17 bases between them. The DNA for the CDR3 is TGTGCCAGCAGCCCTCGGGGGCGGGTTTATTCACCCCTCCACTTT. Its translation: CASSPRGRVYSPLHF.

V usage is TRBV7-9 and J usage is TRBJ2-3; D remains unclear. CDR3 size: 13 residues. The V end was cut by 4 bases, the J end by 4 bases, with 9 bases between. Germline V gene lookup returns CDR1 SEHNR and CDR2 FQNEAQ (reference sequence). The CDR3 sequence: CASSSWVADTQYF. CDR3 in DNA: TGTGCCAGCAGCTCCTGGGTAGCAGATACGCAGTATTTT.

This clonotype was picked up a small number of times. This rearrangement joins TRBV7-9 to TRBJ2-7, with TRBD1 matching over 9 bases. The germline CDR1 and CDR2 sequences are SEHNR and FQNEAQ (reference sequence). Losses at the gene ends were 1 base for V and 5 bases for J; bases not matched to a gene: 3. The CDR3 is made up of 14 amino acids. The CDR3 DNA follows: TGTGCCAGCAGCTTAGGGGGACAGGGAAACGAGCAGTACTTC. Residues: CASSLGGQGNEQYF.

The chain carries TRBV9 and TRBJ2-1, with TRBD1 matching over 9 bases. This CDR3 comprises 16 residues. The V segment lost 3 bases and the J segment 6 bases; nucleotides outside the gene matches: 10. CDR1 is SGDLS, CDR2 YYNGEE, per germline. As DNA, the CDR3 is TGTGCCAGCAGCGCGAGGGGACAGGGTGGGAGCAATGAGCAGTTCTTC. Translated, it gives CASSARGQGGSNEQFF.

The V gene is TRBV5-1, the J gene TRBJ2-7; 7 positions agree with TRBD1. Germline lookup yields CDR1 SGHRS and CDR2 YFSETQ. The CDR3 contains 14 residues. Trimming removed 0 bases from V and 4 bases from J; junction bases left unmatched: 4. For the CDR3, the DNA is TGCGCCAGCAGCTTGGGGACAGGTCTTTACGAGCAGTACTTC. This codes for CASSLGTGLYEQYF. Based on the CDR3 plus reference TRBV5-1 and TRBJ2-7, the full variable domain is KAGVTQTPRYLIKTRGQQVTLSCSPISGHRSVSWYQQTPGQGLQFLFEYFSETQRNKGNFPGRFSGRQFSNSRSEMNVSTLELGDSALYLCASSLGTGLYEQYFGPGTRLTVT.

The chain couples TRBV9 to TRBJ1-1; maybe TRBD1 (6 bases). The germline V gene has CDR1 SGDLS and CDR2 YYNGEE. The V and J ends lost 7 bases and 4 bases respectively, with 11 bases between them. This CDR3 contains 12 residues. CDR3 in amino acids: CASGTGSTEAFF. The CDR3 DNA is TGTGCCAGCGGAACAGGGAGCACTGAAGCTTTCTTT.

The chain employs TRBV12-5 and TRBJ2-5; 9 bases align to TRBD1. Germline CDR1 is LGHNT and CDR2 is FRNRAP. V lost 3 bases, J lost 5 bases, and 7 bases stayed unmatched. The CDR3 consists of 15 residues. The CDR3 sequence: CASGLMTGGFETQYF. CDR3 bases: TGTGCTAGTGGTTTAATGACAGGGGGTTTTGAGACCCAGTACTTC.

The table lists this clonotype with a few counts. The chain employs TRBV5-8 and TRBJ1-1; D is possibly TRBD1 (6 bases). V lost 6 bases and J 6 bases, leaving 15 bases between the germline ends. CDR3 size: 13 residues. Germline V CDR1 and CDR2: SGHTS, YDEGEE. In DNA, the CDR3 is TGTGCCAGCAACCAGGGGTTTTCTGCTGAAGCTTTCTTT. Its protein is CASNQGFSAEAFF. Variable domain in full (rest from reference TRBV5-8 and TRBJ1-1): EAGVTQSPTHLIKTRGQQATLRCSPISGHTSVYWYQQALGLGLQFLLWYDEGEERNRGNFPPRFSGRQFPNYSSELNVNALELEDSALYLCASNQGFSAEAFFGQGTRLTVV.

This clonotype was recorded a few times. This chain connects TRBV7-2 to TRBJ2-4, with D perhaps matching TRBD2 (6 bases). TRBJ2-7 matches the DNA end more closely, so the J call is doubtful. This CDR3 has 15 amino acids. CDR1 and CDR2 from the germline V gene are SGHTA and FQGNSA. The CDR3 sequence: CASSLEEFAGGEQYF. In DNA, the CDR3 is TGTGCCAGCAGCTTAGAAGAGTTTGCCGGGGGCGAGCAGTACTTC.

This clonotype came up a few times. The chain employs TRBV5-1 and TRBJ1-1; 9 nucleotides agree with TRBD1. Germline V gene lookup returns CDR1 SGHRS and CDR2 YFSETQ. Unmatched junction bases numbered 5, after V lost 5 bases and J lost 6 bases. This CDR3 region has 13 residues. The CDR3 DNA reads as TGCGCCAGCAGTCCGGGACAGGGTTCTGAAGCTTTCTTT. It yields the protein CASSPGQGSEAFF.

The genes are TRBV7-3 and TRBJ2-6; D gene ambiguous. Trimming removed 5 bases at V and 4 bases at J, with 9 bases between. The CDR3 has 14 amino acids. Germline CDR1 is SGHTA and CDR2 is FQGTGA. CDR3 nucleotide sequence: TGTGCCAGCAGCGAAGGAACCGGGGCCAACGTCCTGACTTTC. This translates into CASSEGTGANVLTF. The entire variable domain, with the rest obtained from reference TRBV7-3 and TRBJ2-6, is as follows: GAGVSQTPSNKVTEKGKYVELRCDPISGHTALYWYRQSLGQGPEFLIYFQGTGAADDSGLPNDRFFAVRPEGSVSTLKIQRTERGDSAVYLCASSEGTGANVLTFGAGSRLTVL.

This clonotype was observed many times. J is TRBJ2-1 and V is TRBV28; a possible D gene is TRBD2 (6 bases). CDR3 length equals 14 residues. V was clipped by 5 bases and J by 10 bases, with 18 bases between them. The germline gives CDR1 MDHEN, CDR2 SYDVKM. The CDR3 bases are TGTGCCAGCAGTCCGTCGACCGGGACTCTCGAGCAGTTCTTC. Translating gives CASSPSTGTLEQFF.